This TCR beta chain was obtained from a study of blood T cell repertoires in COVID-19. Study background: Acute and convalescent COVID-19 samples came from the United States, Italy and Spain.

The data were produced by immunoSEQ multiplex PCR, yet TCRdb's version contains in-frame clones alone and is incomplete. In the table there are 350,000 to 450,000 clones, approximately 87% of which are singletons. Germline lookup yields CDR1 MNHEY and CDR2 SMNVEV (reference sequence). This CDR3 region has 13 residues. Trimming pared 6 bases from V and 10 bases from J, leaving 16 bases between. The TCR originated in a man aged 35 to 55 in a cohort exposed to, infected with or recovered from COVID-19 (not recorded which). The sample taken for sequencing was PBMCs or T cells enriched from blood (not recorded which). The V and J genes are TRBV27 and TRBJ1-5; D not resolved. CDR3 coding DNA: TGTGCCAGCAGCACCGACCGGGATAGACCCCAGCATTTT. Its protein is CASSTDRDRPQHF.